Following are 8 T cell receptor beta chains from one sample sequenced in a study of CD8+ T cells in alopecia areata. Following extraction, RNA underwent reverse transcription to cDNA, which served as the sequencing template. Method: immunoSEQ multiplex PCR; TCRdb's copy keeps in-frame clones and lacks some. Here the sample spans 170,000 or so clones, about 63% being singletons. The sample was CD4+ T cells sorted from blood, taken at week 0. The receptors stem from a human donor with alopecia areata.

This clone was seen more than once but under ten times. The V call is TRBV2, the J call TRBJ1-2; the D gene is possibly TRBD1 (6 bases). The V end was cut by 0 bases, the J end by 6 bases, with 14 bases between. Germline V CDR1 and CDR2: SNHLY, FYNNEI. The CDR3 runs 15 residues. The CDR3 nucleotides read TGTGCCAGCAGTGAAGCGCGTGGGGGGCTGGATGGCTACACCTTC. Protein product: CASSEARGGLDGYTF. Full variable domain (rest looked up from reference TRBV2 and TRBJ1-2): EPEVTQTPSHQVTQMGQEVILRCVPISNHLYFYWYRQILGQKVEFLVSFYNNEISEKSEIFDDQFSVERPDGSNFTLKIRSTKLEDSAMYFCASSEARGGLDGYTFGSGTRLTVV.

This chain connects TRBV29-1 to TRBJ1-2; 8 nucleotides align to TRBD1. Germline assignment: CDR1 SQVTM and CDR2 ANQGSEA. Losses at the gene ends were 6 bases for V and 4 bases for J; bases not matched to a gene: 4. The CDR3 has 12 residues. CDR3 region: CSVNGQGYGYTF. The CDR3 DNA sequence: TGCAGCGTGAACGGACAGGGCTATGGCTACACCTTC.

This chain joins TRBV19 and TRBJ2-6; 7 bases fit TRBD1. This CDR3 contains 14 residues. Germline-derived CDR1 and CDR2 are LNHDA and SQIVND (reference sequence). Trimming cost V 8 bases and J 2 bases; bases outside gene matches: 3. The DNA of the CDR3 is TGTGCCAGTCGAACAGGGGCTGGGGCCAACGTCCTGACTTTC. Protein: CASRTGAGANVLTF.

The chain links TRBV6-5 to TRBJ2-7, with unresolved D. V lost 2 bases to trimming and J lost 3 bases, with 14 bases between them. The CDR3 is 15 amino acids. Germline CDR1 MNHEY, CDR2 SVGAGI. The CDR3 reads CASSYDGSQFYEQYF. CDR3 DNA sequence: TGTGCCAGCAGTTACGACGGGTCCCAATTCTACGAGCAGTACTTC.

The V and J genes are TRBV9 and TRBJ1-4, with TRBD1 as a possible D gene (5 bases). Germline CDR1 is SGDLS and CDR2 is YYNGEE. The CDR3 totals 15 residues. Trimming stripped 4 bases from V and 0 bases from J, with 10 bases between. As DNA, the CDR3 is TGTGCCAGCAGCCCCAGACAGTCAACTAATGAAAAACTGTTTTTT. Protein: CASSPRQSTNEKLFF.

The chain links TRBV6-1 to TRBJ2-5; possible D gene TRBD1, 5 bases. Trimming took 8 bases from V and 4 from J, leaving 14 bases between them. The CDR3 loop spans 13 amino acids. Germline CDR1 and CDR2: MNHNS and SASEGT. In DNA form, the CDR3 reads TGTGCCAGCGGGAAAGGGGCAGTAGAGACCCAGTACTTC. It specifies CASGKGAVETQYF.

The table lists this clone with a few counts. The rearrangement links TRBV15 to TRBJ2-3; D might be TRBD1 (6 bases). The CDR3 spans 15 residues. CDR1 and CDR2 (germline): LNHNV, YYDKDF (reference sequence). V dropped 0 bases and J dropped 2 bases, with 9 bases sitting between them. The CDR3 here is CATSRDGQITDTQYF. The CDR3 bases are TGTGCCACCAGCAGAGATGGACAGATCACAGATACGCAGTATTTT.

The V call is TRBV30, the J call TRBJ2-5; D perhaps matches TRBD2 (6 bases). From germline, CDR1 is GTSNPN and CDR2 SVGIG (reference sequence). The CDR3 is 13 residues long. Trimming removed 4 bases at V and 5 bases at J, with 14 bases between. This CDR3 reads CAWTGGAGETQYF. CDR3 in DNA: TGTGCCTGGACTGGAGGGGCAGGGGAGACCCAGTACTTC. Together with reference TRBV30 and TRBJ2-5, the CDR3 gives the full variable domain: SQTIHQWPATLVQPVGSPLSLECTVEGTSNPNLYWYRQAAGRGLQLLFYSVGIGQISSEVPQNLSASRPQDRQFILSSKKLLLSDSGFYLCAWTGGAGETQYFGPGTRLLVL.